This T cell receptor beta chain was sequenced in a study of T cell changes during pregnancy in multiple sclerosis. Generated by immunoSEQ multiplex PCR, the TCRdb table keeps only in-frame clones and is missing some. The sample lists tens of thousands of clones, 90% to 95% occurring once. The sequence came from a female donor with multiple sclerosis, enrolled in a pregnancy study. This sample comprised peripheral blood, obtained in the first trimester of pregnancy.

The CDR3 protein is CASSLREQGYGYTF. CDR3 sequence (DNA): TGTGCCAGCAGTCTGAGGGAACAGGGCTATGGCTACACCTTC. The chain has TRBV27 and TRBJ1-2; possibly TRBD1 for D (6 bases). This CDR3 spans 14 amino acids. V was clipped by 5 bases and J by 4 bases, with 14 bases between them. Germline CDR1 MNHEY, CDR2 SMNVEV (reference sequence).